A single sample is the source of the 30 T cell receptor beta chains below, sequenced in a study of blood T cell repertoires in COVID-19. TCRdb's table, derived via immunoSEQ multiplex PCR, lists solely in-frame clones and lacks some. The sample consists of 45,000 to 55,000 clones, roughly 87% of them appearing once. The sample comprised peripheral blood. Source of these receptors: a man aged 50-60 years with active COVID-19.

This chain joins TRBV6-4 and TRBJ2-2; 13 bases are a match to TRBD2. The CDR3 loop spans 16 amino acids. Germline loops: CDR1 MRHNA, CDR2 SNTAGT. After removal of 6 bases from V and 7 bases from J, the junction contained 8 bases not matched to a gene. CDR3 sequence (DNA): TGTGCCAGCAGACCAACTAGCGGGAGGGCCGTCGGGGAGCTGTTTTTT. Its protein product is CASRPTSGRAVGELFF.

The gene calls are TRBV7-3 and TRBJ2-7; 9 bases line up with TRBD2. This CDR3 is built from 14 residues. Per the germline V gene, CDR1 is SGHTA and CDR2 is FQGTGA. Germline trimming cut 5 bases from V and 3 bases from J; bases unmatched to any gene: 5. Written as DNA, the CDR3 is TGTGCCAGCAGCCGTAGCGGGAGAGACTACGAGCAGTACTTC. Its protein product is CASSRSGRDYEQYF.

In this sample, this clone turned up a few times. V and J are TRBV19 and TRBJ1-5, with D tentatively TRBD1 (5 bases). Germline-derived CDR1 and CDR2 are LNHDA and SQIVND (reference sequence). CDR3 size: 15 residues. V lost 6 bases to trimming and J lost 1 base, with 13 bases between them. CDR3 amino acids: CASRFQTASNQPQHF. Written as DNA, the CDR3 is TGTGCCAGTAGATTCCAGACAGCCAGCAATCAGCCCCAGCATTTT.

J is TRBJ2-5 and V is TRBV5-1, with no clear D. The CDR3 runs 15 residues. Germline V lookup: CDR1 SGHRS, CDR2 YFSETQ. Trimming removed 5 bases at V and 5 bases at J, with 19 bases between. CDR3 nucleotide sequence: TGCGCCAGCAGTCCAATTGCCAGCTCGAGGGAGACCCAGTACTTC. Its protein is CASSPIASSRETQYF.

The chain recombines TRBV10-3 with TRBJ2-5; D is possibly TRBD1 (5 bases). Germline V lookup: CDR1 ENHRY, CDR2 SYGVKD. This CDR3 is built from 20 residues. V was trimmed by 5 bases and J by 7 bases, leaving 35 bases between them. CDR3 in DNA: TGTGCCATCAGTCCAACCACGGATTCAACCCCAGGGCTAGTCGTGGGGACCCAGTACTTC. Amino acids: CAISPTTDSTPGLVVGTQYF.

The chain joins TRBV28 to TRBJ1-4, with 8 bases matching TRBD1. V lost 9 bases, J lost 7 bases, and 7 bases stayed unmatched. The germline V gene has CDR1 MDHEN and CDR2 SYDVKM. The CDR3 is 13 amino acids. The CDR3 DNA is TGTGCCAGACGACGTCAGGGGGCTGAAAAACTGTTTTTT. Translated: CARRRQGAEKLFF.

The CDR3 DNA is TGTGCCAGCAGCTTAGTGGGGGCTAAGGATACGCAGTATTTT. This codes for CASSLVGAKDTQYF. The chain uses TRBV7-9 and TRBJ2-3, with D maybe TRBD1 (6 bases). The V gene lost 1 base and the J gene lost 6 bases, with 11 bases spanning the gap. Germline assignment: CDR1 SEHNR and CDR2 FQNEAQ (reference sequence). The CDR3 spans 14 residues. The complete variable domain, with remaining parts taken from reference TRBV7-9 and TRBJ2-3, reads DTGVSQNPRHKITKRGQNVTFRCDPISEHNRLYWYRQTLGQGPEFLTYFQNEAQLEKSRLLSDRFSAERPKGSFSTLEIQRTEQGDSAMYLCASSLVGAKDTQYFGPGTRLTVL.

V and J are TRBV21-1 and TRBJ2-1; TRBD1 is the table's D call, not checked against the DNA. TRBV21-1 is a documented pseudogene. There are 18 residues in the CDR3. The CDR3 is CASSNVGGATSAYNEQFF. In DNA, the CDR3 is TGTGCCAGCAGCAATGTGGGTGGGGCCACCTCAGCTTACAATGAGCAGTTCTTC.

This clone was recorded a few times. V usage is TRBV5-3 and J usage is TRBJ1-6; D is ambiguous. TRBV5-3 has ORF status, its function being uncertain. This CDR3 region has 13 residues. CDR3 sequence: CARKMEKSSPLHF. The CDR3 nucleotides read TGTGCTAGGAAGATGGAGAAGAGTTCACCCCTCCACTTT.

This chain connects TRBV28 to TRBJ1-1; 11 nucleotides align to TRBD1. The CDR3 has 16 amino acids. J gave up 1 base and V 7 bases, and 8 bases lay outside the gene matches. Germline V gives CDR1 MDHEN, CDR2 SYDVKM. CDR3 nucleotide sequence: TGTGCCAGCACCTCCCCCGGACAGGGGGCGAACACTGAAGCTTTCTTT. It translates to CASTSPGQGANTEAFF.

CDR3 in DNA: TGTGCCAGCAGGACTGATGACAGGGGGTCTAACTATGGCTACACCTTC. This codes for CASRTDDRGSNYGYTF. This rearrangement joins TRBV28 to TRBJ1-2; 9 bases match TRBD1. The germline CDR1 and CDR2 sequences are MDHEN and SYDVKM. The CDR3 is 16 amino acids. Trimming cost V 6 bases and J 0 bases; bases outside gene matches: 8.

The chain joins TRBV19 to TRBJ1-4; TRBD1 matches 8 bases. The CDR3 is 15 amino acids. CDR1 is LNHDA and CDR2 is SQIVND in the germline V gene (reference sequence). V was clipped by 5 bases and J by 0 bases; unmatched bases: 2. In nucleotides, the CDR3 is TGTGCCAGTAGTGGACAGGGCTCAACTAATGAAAAACTGTTTTTT. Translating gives CASSGQGSTNEKLFF. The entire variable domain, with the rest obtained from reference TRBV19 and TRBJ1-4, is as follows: DGGITQSPKYLFRKEGQNVTLSCEQNLNHDAMYWYRQDPGQGLRLIYYSQIVNDFQKGDIAEGYSVSREKKESFPLTVTSAQKNPTAFYLCASSGQGSTNEKLFFGSGTQLSVL.

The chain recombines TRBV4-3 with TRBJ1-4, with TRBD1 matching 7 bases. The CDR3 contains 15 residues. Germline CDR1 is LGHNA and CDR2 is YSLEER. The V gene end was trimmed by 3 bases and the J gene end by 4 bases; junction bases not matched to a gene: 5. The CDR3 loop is CASSHKTGLNEKLFF. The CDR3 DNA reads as TGCGCCAGCAGCCATAAGACAGGGCTTAATGAAAAACTGTTTTTT.

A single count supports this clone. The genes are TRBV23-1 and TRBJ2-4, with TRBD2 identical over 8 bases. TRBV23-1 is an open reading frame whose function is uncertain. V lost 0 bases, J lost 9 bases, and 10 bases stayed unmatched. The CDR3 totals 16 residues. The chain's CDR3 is CASSQSIREGRAIQYF. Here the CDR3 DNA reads TGCGCCAGCAGTCAATCGATTCGGGAGGGCCGTGCCATTCAGTACTTC.

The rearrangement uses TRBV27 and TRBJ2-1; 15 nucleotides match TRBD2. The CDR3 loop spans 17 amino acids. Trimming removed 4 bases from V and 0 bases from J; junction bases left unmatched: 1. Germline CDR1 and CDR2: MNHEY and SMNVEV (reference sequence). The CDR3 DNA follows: TGTGCCAGCAGTTCGGGACTAGCGGGAGGCTCCTACAATGAGCAGTTCTTC. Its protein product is CASSSGLAGGSYNEQFF.

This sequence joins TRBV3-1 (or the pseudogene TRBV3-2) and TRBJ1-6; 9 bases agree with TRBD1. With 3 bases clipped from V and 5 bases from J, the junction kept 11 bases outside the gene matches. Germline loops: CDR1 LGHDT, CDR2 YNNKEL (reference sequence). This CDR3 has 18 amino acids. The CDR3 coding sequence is TGTGCCAGCAGCCACGTCCCGGGACAGGGCCCTCATAATTCACCCCTCCACTTT. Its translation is CASSHVPGQGPHNSPLHF.

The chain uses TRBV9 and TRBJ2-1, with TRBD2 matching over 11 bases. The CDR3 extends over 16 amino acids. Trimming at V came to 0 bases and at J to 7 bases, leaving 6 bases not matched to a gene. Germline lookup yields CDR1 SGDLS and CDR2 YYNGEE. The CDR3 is CASSVATSGGGNEQFF. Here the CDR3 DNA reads TGTGCCAGCAGCGTAGCAACTAGCGGGGGAGGTAATGAGCAGTTCTTC.

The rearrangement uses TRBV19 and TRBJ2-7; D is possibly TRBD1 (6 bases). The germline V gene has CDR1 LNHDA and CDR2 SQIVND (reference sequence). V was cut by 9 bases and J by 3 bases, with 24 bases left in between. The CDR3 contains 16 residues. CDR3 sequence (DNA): TGTGCCAGCTCCTTGGCCGGGACAAGCCCTTTCTACGAGCAGTACTTC. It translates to CASSLAGTSPFYEQYF.

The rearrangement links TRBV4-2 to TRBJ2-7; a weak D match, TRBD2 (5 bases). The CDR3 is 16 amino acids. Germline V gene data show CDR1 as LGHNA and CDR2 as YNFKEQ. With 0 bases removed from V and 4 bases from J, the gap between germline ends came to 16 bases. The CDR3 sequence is CASSQERAGLNYEQYF. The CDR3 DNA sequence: TGTGCCAGCAGCCAAGAGAGGGCCGGGTTAAATTACGAGCAGTACTTC.

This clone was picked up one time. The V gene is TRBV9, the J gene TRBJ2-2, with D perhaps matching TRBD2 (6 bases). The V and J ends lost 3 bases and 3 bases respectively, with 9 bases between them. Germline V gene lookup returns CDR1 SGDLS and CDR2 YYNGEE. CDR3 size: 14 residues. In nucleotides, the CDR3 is TGTGCCAGCAGCGGGGGACTGTACACCGGGGAGCTGTTTTTT. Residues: CASSGGLYTGELFF.

The DNA of the CDR3 is TGTGCCAGCAGTTTATGGTCGCAAGAGACCCAGTACTTC. This gives the protein CASSLWSQETQYF. This sequence joins TRBV28 and TRBJ2-5; D unresolved. The CDR3 runs 13 residues. Per germline, CDR1 MDHEN and CDR2 SYDVKM. Trimming stripped 0 bases from V and 2 bases from J, with 4 bases between.

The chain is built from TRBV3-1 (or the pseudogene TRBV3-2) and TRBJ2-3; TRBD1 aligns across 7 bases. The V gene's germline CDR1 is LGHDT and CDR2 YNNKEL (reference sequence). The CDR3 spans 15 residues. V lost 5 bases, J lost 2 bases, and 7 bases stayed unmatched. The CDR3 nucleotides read TGTGCCAGCAGCACCTGTAAGGGGGCCACAGATACGCAGTATTTT. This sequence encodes CASSTCKGATDTQYF.

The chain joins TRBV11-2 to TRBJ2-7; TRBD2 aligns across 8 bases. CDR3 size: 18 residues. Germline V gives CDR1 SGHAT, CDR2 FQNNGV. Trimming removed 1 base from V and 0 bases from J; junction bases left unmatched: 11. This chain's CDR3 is CASSLAPSGRGSSYEQYF. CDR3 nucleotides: TGTGCCAGCAGCTTAGCCCCGAGCGGGAGAGGGAGCTCCTACGAGCAGTACTTC.

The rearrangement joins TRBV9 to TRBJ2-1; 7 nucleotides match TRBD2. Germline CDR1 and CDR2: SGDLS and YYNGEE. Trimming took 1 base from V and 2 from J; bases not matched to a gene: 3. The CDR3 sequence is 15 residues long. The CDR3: CASSVSGMTYNEQFF. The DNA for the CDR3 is TGTGCCAGCAGCGTAAGCGGGATGACCTACAATGAGCAGTTCTTC.

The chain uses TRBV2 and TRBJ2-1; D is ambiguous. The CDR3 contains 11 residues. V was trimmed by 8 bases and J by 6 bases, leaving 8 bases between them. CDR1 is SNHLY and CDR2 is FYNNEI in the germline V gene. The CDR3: CASSRSNEQFF. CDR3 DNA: TGTGCCAGCTCCCGGAGCAATGAGCAGTTCTTC.

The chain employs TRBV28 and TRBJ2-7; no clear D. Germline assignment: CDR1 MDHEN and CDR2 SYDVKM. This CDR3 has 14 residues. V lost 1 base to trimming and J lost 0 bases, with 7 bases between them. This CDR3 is CASSLLSGSYEQYF. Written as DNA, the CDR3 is TGTGCCAGCAGTTTATTATCGGGCTCCTACGAGCAGTACTTC.

CDR3 amino acids: CASSYSGGINQPQHF. The CDR3 region has the DNA TGTGCCAGCAGTTACTCAGGGGGAATCAATCAGCCCCAGCATTTT. The genes are TRBV6-2 or TRBV6-3 and TRBJ1-5; a weak D match, TRBD1 (6 bases). Trimming shortened V by 0 bases and J by 3 bases, and 9 bases separated the two germline ends. Germline-derived CDR1 and CDR2 are MNHEY and SVGEGT. The CDR3 totals 15 residues.

The DNA for the CDR3 is TGTGCCAGCAGCCCAGAATACGACAGGGCGAGTTCACCCCTCCACTTT. Protein: CASSPEYDRASSPLHF. This chain joins TRBV5-5 and TRBJ1-6; 7 nucleotides agree with TRBD1. The germline V gene has CDR1 SGHKS and CDR2 YYEKEE (reference sequence). V lost 4 bases and J lost 9; bases outside the gene matches: 13. CDR3 length: 16 amino acids.

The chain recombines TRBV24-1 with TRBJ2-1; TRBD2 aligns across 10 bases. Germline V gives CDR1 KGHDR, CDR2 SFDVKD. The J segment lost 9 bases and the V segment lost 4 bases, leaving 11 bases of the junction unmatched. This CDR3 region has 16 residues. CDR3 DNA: TGTGCCACCAGTGAGAACGGGCTAGCGGGAGCTATTGAGCAGTTCTTC. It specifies CATSENGLAGAIEQFF.

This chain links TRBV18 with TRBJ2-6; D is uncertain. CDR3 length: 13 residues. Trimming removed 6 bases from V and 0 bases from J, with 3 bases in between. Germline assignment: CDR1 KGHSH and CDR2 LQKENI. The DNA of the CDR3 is TGTGCCAGCTCCGTCTCTGGGGCCAACGTCCTGACTTTC. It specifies CASSVSGANVLTF.